This T cell receptor (beta chain) was captured by sequencing in a study of shared clonotypes between healthy human individuals. Turning to the study itself: Three CD4 naive, three CD4 memory, two CD8 naive and one CD8 memory plate were used per donor.

In the authors' workflow: ImmunoSEQ output held junction-only sequences without quality scores, so filtering differed. Profiling relied on immunoSEQ multiplex PCR, and the TCRdb table lists in-frame clones only, not all of them. D and trimming were read from the DNA, whereas the V and J calls and clone size are those reported in that table. The sample contains about a million clones, around 76% of which appear only once. V lost 2 bases, J lost 4 bases, and 4 bases stayed unmatched. The CDR3 covers 15 residues. Germline CDR1 reads LNHDA; CDR2 reads SQIVND (reference sequence). Every contributor of samples was a Caucasian grown-up residing in Nashville, Tennessee. CD4+ cells were split into CD45RA+ naive and CD45RA-negative memory subsets.

The rearrangement links TRBV19 to TRBJ2-1; 8 bases align to TRBD2. This sequence was found in a man in his late teens or twenties in good health. The sequenced sample was memory CD4+ T cells sorted from blood. Noted subset: CD45RA-negative fraction. The CDR3 sequence is CASSIKLAEYNEQFF. The CDR3 DNA is TGTGCCAGTAGTATAAAACTAGCGGAATACAATGAGCAGTTCTTC.